A selection of T cell receptor beta chains follows, all from one sample in a study of T cells in Graves' hyperthyroidism and ophthalmopathy. TCRdb reanalysed the multiplex PCR reads using MiXCR and keeps one entry per CDR3 protein. The data contain about 520,000 distinct CDR3 sequences, around 22% of them singletons. Source material: blood. The receptors were gathered from a woman aged 30 to 39 with Graves' ophthalmopathy. Both conserved end residues are trimmed from each CDR3. Each record gives: J gene, V gene, CDR3 protein.

TRBJ1-2,TRBV28,ASSSTPGQGVWFHGYT
TRBJ1-1,TRBV6-2/TRBV6-3,ASSSPRTGVSMNTEAF
TRBJ2-7,TRBV6-5,ASSYFFEGTTYEQY
TRBJ1-3,TRBV28,ASSLVRVTGNTIY
TRBJ2-5,TRBV28,ASSFLTSGGGKETQY
TRBJ1-2,TRBV7-9,ASSLAGQGGGYT
TRBJ2-7,TRBV28,ASSSPSGRAYEQY
TRBJ1-1,TRBV20-1,SALDSQGYTEAF
TRBJ1-1,TRBV19,ASTQHGTEAF
TRBJ1-2,TRBV30,AWSVPVTGADIGYT
TRBJ1-5,TRBV9,ASGVEGWSNQPQH
TRBJ2-7,TRBV19,ASSVPGSSYEQY
TRBJ2-5,TRBV4-1,ASSQAWGLFSETQY
TRBJ1-3,TRBV4-1,ASSQGTGRMSGNTIY
TRBJ2-5,TRBV28,ATVPTGRETQY
TRBJ1-2,TRBV27,ASSLSGDRNYGYT
TRBJ2-3,TRBV7-4,ASSPRDSVTDTQY
TRBJ1-1,TRBV28,ASTWDRGTEAF
TRBJ1-2,TRBV4-3,ASSQPQGLYT
TRBJ1-2,TRBV3-1,ASSPPFEYGYT
TRBJ2-2,TRBV12-3/TRBV12-4,ASSSGQITGELF
TRBJ1-2,TRBV20-1,SARDEGLGGYT
TRBJ2-5,TRBV18,ASSAAQETQY